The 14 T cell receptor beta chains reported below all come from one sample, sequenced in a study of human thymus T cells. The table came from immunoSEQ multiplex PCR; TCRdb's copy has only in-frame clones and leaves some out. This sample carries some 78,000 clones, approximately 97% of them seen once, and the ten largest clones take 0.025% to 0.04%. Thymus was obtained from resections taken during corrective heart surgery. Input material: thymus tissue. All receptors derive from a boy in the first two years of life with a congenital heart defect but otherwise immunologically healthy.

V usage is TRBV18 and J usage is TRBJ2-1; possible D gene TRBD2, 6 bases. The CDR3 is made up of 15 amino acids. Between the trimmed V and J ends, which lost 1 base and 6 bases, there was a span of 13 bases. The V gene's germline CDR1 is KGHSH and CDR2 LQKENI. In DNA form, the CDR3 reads TGTGCCAGCTCACCACGAAGTGCCGGGGGCAATGAGCAGTTCTTC. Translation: CASSPRSAGGNEQFF.

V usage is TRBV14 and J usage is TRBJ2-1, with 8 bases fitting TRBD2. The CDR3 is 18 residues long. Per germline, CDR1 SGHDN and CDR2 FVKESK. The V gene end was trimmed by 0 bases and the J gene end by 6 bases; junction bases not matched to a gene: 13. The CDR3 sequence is CASSQDWSGGKAFNEQFF. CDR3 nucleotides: TGTGCCAGCAGCCAAGATTGGTCGGGAGGGAAGGCGTTCAATGAGCAGTTCTTC.

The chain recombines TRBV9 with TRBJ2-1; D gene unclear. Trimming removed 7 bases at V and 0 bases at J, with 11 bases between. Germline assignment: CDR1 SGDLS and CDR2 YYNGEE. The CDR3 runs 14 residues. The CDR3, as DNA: TGTGCCAGCTCTGTAGAGAGCTCCTACAATGAGCAGTTCTTC. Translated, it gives CASSVESSYNEQFF.

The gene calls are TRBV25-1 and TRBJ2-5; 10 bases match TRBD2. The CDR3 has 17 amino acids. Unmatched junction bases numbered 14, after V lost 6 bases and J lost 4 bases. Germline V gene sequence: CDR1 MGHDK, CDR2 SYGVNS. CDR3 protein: CASSPLLSGREAETQYF. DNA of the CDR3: TGTGCCAGCAGCCCCCTTCTCAGCGGGAGGGAGGCAGAGACCCAGTACTTC.

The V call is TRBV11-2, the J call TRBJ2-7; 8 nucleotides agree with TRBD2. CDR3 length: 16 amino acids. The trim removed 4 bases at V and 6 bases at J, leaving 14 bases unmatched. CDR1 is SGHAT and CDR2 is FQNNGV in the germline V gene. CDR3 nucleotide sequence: TGTGCCAGCAGCTCTCCCCCGGCCAGCGGGAGTTTCGAGCAGTACTTC. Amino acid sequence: CASSSPPASGSFEQYF.

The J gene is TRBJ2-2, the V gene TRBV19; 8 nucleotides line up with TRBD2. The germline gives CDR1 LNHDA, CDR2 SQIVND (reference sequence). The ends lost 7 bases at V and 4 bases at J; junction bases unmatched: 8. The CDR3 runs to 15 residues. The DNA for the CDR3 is TGTGCCAGTATCACGGGGGGGCATGGCACCGGGGAGCTGTTTTTT. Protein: CASITGGHGTGELFF.

This CDR3 is CSASNYEQYF. Here the CDR3 DNA reads TGCAGTGCGAGCAACTACGAGCAGTACTTC. V is TRBV20-1 and J is TRBJ2-7, with D unresolved. V lost 6 bases and J lost 3, with 6 bases in between. The CDR3 is made up of 10 amino acids. Per germline, CDR1 DFQATT and CDR2 SNEGSKA (reference sequence).

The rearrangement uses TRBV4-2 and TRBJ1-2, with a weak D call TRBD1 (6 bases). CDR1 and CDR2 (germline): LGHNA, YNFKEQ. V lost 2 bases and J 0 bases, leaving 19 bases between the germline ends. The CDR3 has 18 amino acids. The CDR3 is CASSQRLERGTSNYGYTF. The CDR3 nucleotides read TGTGCCAGCAGCCAACGGCTGGAAAGGGGGACCTCTAACTATGGCTACACCTTC.

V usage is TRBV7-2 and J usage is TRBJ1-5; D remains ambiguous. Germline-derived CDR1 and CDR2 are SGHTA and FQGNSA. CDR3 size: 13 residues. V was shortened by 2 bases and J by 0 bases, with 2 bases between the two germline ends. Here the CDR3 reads CASSLSSNQPQHF. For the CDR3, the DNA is TGTGCCAGCAGCTTATCTAGCAATCAGCCCCAGCATTTT.

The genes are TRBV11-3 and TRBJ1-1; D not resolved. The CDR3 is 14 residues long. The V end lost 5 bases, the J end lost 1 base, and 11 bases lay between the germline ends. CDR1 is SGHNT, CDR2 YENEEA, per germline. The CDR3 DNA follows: TGTGCCAGCAGCCCTTCAGGAGGGAACACTGAAGCTTTCTTT. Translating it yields CASSPSGGNTEAFF.

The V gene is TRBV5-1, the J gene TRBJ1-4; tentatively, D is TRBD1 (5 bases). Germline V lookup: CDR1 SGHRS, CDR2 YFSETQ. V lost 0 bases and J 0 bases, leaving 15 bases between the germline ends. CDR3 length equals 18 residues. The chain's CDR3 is CASSLALGEEATNEKLFF. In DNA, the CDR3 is TGCGCCAGCAGCTTGGCCCTGGGGGAGGAAGCAACTAATGAAAAACTGTTTTTT.

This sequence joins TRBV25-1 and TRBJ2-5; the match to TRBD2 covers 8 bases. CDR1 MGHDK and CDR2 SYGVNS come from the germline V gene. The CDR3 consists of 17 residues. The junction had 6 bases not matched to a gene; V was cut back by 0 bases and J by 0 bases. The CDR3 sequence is CASSEYQTSEDQETQYF. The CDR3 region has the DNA TGTGCCAGCAGTGAATATCAGACTAGCGAGGACCAAGAGACCCAGTACTTC.

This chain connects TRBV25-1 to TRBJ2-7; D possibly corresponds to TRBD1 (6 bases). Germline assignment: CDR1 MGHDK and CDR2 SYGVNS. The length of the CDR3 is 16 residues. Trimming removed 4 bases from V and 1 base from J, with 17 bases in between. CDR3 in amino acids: CASSAQAQGDSYEQYF. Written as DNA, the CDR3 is TGTGCCAGCAGTGCGCAGGCACAGGGTGATTCCTACGAGCAGTACTTC.

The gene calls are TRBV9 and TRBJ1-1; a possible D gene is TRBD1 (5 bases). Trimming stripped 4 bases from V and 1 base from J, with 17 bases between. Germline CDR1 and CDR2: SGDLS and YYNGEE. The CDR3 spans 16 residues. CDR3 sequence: CASSPGRGVTNTEAFF. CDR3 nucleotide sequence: TGTGCCAGCAGCCCGGGCCGAGGGGTAACGAACACTGAAGCTTTCTTT. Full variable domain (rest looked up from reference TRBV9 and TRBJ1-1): DSGVTQTPKHLITATGQRVTLRCSPRSGDLSVYWYQQSLDQGLQFLIQYYNGEERAKGNILERFSAQQFPDLHSELNLSSLELGDSALYFCASSPGRGVTNTEAFFGQGTRLTVV.